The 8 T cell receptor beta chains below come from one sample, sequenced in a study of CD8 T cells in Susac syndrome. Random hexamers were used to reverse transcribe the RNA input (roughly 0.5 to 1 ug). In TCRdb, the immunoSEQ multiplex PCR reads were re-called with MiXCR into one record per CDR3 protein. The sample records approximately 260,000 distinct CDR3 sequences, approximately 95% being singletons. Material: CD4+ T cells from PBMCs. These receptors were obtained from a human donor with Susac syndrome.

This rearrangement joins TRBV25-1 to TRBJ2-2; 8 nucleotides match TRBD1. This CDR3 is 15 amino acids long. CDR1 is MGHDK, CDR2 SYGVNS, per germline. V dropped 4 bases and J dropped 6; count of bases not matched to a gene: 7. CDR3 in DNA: TGTGCCAGCAGTGGCAGGGGGCGCGTCGCCGGGGAGCTGTTTTTT. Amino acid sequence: CASSGRGRVAGELFF.

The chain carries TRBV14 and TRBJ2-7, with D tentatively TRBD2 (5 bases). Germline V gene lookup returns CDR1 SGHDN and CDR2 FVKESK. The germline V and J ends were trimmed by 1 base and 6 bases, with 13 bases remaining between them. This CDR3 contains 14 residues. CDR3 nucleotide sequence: TGTGCCAGCAGCCAAGGGAGGTCCTGGGGCGAGCAGTACTTC. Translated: CASSQGRSWGEQYF.

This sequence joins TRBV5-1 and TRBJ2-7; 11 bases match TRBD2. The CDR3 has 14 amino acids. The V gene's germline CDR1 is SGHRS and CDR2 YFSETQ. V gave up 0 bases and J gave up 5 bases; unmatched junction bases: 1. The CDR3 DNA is TGCGCCAGCAGCTTGGAACTAGCGGGAGACGAGCAGTACTTC. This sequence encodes CASSLELAGDEQYF. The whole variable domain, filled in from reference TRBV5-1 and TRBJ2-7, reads KAGVTQTPRYLIKTRGQQVTLSCSPISGHRSVSWYQQTPGQGLQFLFEYFSETQRNKGNFPGRFSGRQFSNSRSEMNVSTLELGDSALYLCASSLELAGDEQYFGPGTRLTVT.

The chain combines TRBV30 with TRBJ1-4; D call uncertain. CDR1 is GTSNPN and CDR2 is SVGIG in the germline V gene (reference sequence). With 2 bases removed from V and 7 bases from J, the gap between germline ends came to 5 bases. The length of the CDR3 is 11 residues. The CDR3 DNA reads TGTGCCTGGAGTCTGAGTGAAAAACTGTTTTTT. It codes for CAWSLSEKLFF. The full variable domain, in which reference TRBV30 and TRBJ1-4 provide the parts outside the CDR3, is SQTIHQWPATLVQPVGSPLSLECTVEGTSNPNLYWYRQAAGRGLQLLFYSVGIGQISSEVPQNLSASRPQDRQFILSSKKLLLSDSGFYLCAWSLSEKLFFGSGTQLSVL.

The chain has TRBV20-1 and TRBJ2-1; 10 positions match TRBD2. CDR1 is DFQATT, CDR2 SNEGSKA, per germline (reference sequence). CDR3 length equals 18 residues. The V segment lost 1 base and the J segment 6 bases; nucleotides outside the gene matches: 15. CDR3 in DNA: TGCAGTGCTAGAGTGTTTACTAGCGGGGCCAATGGGGGCAATGAGCAGTTCTTC. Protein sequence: CSARVFTSGANGGNEQFF.

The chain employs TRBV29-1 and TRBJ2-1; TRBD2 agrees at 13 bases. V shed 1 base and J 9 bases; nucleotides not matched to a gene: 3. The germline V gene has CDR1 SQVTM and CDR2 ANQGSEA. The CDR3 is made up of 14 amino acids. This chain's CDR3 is CSVEARLAGGEQFF. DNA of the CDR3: TGCAGCGTTGAAGCGCGACTAGCGGGAGGTGAGCAGTTCTTC.

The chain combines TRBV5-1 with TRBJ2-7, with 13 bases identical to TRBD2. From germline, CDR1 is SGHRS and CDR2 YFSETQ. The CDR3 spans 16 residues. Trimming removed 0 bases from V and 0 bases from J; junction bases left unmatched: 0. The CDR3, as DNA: TGCGCCAGCAGCTTGGGGACTAGCGGGAGCTCCTACGAGCAGTACTTC. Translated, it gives CASSLGTSGSSYEQYF.

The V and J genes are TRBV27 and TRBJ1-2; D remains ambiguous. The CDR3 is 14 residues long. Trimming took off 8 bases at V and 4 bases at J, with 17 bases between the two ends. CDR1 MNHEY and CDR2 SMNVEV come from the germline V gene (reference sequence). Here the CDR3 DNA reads TGTGCCAGCGGTGACAACCCTGGGCGCTATGGCTACACCTTC. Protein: CASGDNPGRYGYTF.